The T cell receptor (beta chain) described here comes from a study of human T cells and chemical hapten exposure. Study-level findings and limits: TCRs at high frequency, those above 1 in 1000, did not change with DPC sensitization.

Time point meaning: patch test 1, 2 weeks after DPC sensitization. As to treatment: therapeutic diphenylcyclopropenone sensitization with weekly scalp DPC. TCRdb itself ran the RACE reads through MiXCR, one entry per CDR3 protein. The data show 300,000 to 350,000 distinct CDR3 sequences, roughly 6.9% seen once. With regard to this clonotype: The antigen remains unidentified.

The CDR3 length is 14 residues. Looked up from germline, CDR1 is LGHDT and CDR2 is YNNKEL (reference sequence). V shed 6 bases and J shed 2 bases, with 8 bases lying between them. The V gene is TRBV3-1, the J gene TRBJ1-6; D remains unclear. This TCR was recovered from a woman aged 18-29 years with alopecia areata. Some clones in this sample may be carry-over from other donors' samples. Here the sequenced sample was whole blood, taken in connection with sensitization to the hapten diphenylcyclopropenone (DPC). CDR3 sequence (DNA): TGTGCCAGCAGGCTCGCAGCCTATAATTCACCCCTCCACTTT. Translated, it gives CASRLAAYNSPLHF.